Presented here are 6 T cell receptor beta chains from one specimen sequenced in a study of metastatic and nonmetastatic thyroid tumors. MiXCR was used by TCRdb to re-call the PCR reads. The data show nearly 35,000 clones, approximately 19% seen once. Each patient went into thyroid surgery without having received any treatment. The source material was blood. These receptors were obtained from a female donor with papillary thyroid cancer or a benign thyroid nodule (not recorded which). Some clones in this sample may be carry-over from other donors' samples.

The table lists this clone with many counts. The genes are TRBV9 and TRBJ1-2, with a possible D match to TRBD1 (5 bases). V shed 3 bases and J shed 8 bases, with 17 bases lying between them. Per germline, CDR1 SGDLS and CDR2 YYNGEE. CDR3 size: 14 residues. As DNA, the CDR3 is TGTGCCAGCAGCGCGAGGCAGGGATCGGGGGGCTACACCTTC. It encodes CASSARQGSGGYTF.

The V call is TRBV6-5, the J call TRBJ2-7; D is unresolved. The CDR3 is made up of 11 amino acids. Germline V CDR1 and CDR2: MNHEY, SVGAGI. V lost 2 bases, J lost 3 bases, and 2 bases lay in between. CDR3 sequence: CASSYDYEQYF. CDR3 nucleotide sequence: TGTGCCAGCAGTTACGACTACGAGCAGTACTTC.

This clone was detected ten times or more. This clone may be a read error of a much larger clone one base away. This sequence joins TRBV24-1 and TRBJ2-6, with unresolved D. Germline V CDR1 and CDR2: KGHDR, SFDVKD. The ends were cut back, 2 bases at V and 0 bases at J, with 10 bases in the middle. The CDR3 loop spans 17 amino acids. CDR3 nucleotides: TGTGCCACCAGTGATTCCGGACGGGTCTCTGGGGCCAACGTCCTGACTTTC. It is translated as CATSDSGRVSGANVLTF.

The J gene is TRBJ1-2, the V gene TRBV6-1; D is ambiguous. V lost 9 bases to trimming and J lost 0 bases, with 14 bases between them. CDR3 size: 14 residues. CDR1 is MNHNS, CDR2 SASEGT, per germline. The CDR3 nucleotides read TGTGCCAGTACGGGGTGCGCAGCTAACTATGGCTACACCTTC. Translated: CASTGCAANYGYTF.

Ten or more counts support this clone. The chain recombines TRBV18 with TRBJ2-7; perhaps TRBD1 as D (5 bases). The germline gives CDR1 KGHSH, CDR2 LQKENI. The CDR3 runs 15 residues. V was trimmed by 3 bases and J by 6 bases, leaving 18 bases between them. Here the CDR3 reads CASSPLSRQLGEQYF. As DNA, the CDR3 is TGTGCCAGCTCACCCTTATCCCGACAGCTCGGCGAGCAGTACTTC. Filled out from reference TRBV18 and TRBJ2-7, the complete variable domain reads NAGVMQNPRHLVRRRGQEARLRCSPMKGHSHVYWYRQLPEEGLKFMVYLQKENIIDESGMPKERFSAEFPKEGPSILRIQQVVRGDSAAYFCASSPLSRQLGEQYFGPGTRLTVT.

This clone came up many times. V is TRBV19 and J is TRBJ1-2, with D maybe TRBD1 (6 bases). Germline CDR1 LNHDA, CDR2 SQIVND (reference sequence). The length of the CDR3 is 15 residues. V was shortened by 4 bases and J by 4 bases, with 16 bases between the two germline ends. CDR3 region: CASSREGGHLYGYTF. In nucleotides, the CDR3 is TGTGCCAGTAGTAGGGAGGGGGGGCATCTCTATGGCTACACCTTC.